What follows are 18 T cell receptor beta chains derived from one specimen sequenced in a study of OX40 agonist ivuxolimab in advanced cancers. Sequencing used immunoSEQ multiplex PCR; TCRdb keeps in-frame clones, though not all of them. The sample has more than 55,000 clones; over 80% are singletons. The sequences come from CD4+ or CD8+ T cells sorted from blood, collected in a trial of the OX40 agonist ivuxolimab. Every receptor here comes from an adult with an advanced solid tumor such as melanoma, head and neck, liver or kidney cancer.

The CDR3 sequence: CASRPQDRVRGTEAFF. As DNA, the CDR3 is TGTGCCAGTAGGCCTCAGGACAGGGTGAGAGGCACTGAAGCTTTCTTT. The chain joins TRBV19 to TRBJ1-1; 8 bases match TRBD1. This CDR3 contains 16 residues. Looked up from germline, CDR1 is LNHDA and CDR2 is SQIVND (reference sequence). V gave up 6 bases and J gave up 4 bases; unmatched junction bases: 13.

The chain employs TRBV2 and TRBJ2-7; D gene ambiguous. Looked up from germline, CDR1 is SNHLY and CDR2 is FYNNEI. With 4 bases removed from V and 4 bases from J, the gap between germline ends came to 14 bases. The CDR3 length is 14 residues. As DNA, the CDR3 is TGTGCCAGCAGTGGGCCAGGTCCTATATACGAGCAGTACTTC. Translated: CASSGPGPIYEQYF.

This clone was seen a single time. The chain combines TRBV6-1 with TRBJ2-1; D is possibly TRBD2 (5 bases). V was shortened by 3 bases and J by 8 bases, with 20 bases between the two germline ends. The CDR3 covers 16 residues. Germline CDR1 reads MNHNS; CDR2 reads SASEGT. CDR3 sequence: CASSEAGWPRGYEQFF. CDR3 DNA: TGTGCCAGCAGTGAGGCGGGTTGGCCTAGAGGGTATGAGCAGTTCTTC.

This clone was counted between two and nine times. This chain links TRBV2 with TRBJ2-3, with a tentative D call TRBD2 (5 bases). V gave up 5 bases and J gave up 5 bases, with 8 bases separating them. Looked up from germline, CDR1 is SNHLY and CDR2 is FYNNEI. This CDR3 is 12 amino acids long. The CDR3 region has the DNA TGTGCCAGCAGTCTAGAGGGAGATACGCAGTATTTT. The encoded protein is CASSLEGDTQYF. Drawing the rest from reference TRBV2 and TRBJ2-3, the complete variable domain is EPEVTQTPSHQVTQMGQEVILRCVPISNHLYFYWYRQILGQKVEFLVSFYNNEISEKSEIFDDQFSVERPDGSNFTLKIRSTKLEDSAMYFCASSLEGDTQYFGPGTRLTVL.

The chain couples TRBV14 to TRBJ2-5; perhaps TRBD2 as D (5 bases). V shed 4 bases and J shed 2 bases, with 8 bases lying between them. Germline CDR1 and CDR2: SGHDN and FVKESK. The CDR3 is 13 amino acids. CDR3 sequence reads: CASSRGLQETQYF. CDR3 coding DNA: TGTGCCAGCAGCCGAGGACTGCAAGAGACCCAGTACTTC.

The V gene is TRBV5-1, the J gene TRBJ1-1; D ambiguous. Germline CDR1 SGHRS, CDR2 YFSETQ. The CDR3 has 14 residues. The ends were cut back, 8 bases at V and 0 bases at J, with 14 bases in the middle. CDR3 residues: CASAGSYMNTEAFF. As DNA, the CDR3 is TGCGCCAGTGCTGGTAGTTACATGAACACTGAAGCTTTCTTT. The variable domain in full, with the rest retrieved from reference TRBV5-1 and TRBJ1-1, is KAGVTQTPRYLIKTRGQQVTLSCSPISGHRSVSWYQQTPGQGLQFLFEYFSETQRNKGNFPGRFSGRQFSNSRSEMNVSTLELGDSALYLCASAGSYMNTEAFFGQGTRLTVV.

CDR3: CASSLEGQQHNEQFF. In DNA, the CDR3 is TGTGCCAGCAGCTTAGAGGGACAGCAACACAATGAGCAGTTCTTC. The chain couples TRBV11-2 to TRBJ2-1; 7 bases match TRBD1. CDR1 and CDR2 from the germline V gene are SGHAT and FQNNGV. The trim removed 0 bases at V and 5 bases at J, leaving 4 bases unmatched. CDR3 length: 15 amino acids.

The J gene is TRBJ2-3, the V gene TRBV7-3; D perhaps matches TRBD2 (6 bases). This CDR3 contains 15 residues. CDR1 SGHTA and CDR2 FQGTGA come from the germline V gene. The germline V and J ends were trimmed by 2 bases and 5 bases, with 14 bases remaining between them. The CDR3: CASSLVWGDLDTQYF. The CDR3 DNA is TGTGCCAGCAGCTTAGTTTGGGGGGACTTAGATACGCAGTATTTT. Supplemented by reference TRBV7-3 and TRBJ2-3, the full variable domain reads GAGVSQTPSNKVTEKGKYVELRCDPISGHTALYWYRQSLGQGPEFLIYFQGTGAADDSGLPNDRFFAVRPEGSVSTLKIQRTERGDSAVYLCASSLVWGDLDTQYFGPGTRLTVL.

V and J are TRBV6-1 and TRBJ1-2; 7 positions agree with TRBD1. This CDR3 region has 15 residues. The ends lost 4 bases at V and 5 bases at J; junction bases unmatched: 10. The germline V gene encodes CDR1 MNHNS and CDR2 SASEGT. The CDR3 sequence is CASSGQGPLTYGYTF. For the CDR3, the DNA is TGTGCCAGCAGTGGACAGGGCCCACTAACATATGGCTACACCTTC.

This clone has just a few counts. The CDR3 DNA sequence: TGTGCCACCAGCAGAGGACAGGGGTATGGCTACACCTTC. Residues: CATSRGQGYGYTF. J is TRBJ1-2 and V is TRBV15; 8 bases line up with TRBD1. The V and J ends lost 1 base and 5 bases, in that order; junction bases with no gene match: 0. CDR1 is LNHNV and CDR2 is YYDKDF in the germline V gene (reference sequence). The CDR3 runs to 13 residues.

V and J are TRBV4-2 and TRBJ1-1; 7 positions agree with TRBD1. Per germline, CDR1 LGHNA and CDR2 YNFKEQ. J lost 3 bases, V lost 2 bases, and 9 bases had no gene match. The CDR3 runs 16 residues. The CDR3 spells CASSQPRQGGYTEAFF. CDR3 in DNA: TGTGCCAGCAGCCAACCTCGACAGGGTGGGTACACTGAAGCTTTCTTT.

This clone was recorded a few times. The V gene is TRBV28, the J gene TRBJ2-7; tentative D call: TRBD2 (7 bases). Trimming removed 6 bases from V and 6 bases from J, with 18 bases in between. Germline V gene sequence: CDR1 MDHEN, CDR2 SYDVKM. The CDR3 has 14 amino acids. The CDR3 DNA reads as TGTGCCAGCAGGCGCGGCCAAGGGGGGGGCGAGCAGTACTTC. It encodes CASRRGQGGGEQYF.

The genes are TRBV14 and TRBJ1-6; D unresolved. Trimming took off 4 bases at V and 8 bases at J, with 9 bases between the two ends. The CDR3 totals 13 residues. Germline values: CDR1 SGHDN, CDR2 FVKESK. DNA of the CDR3: TGTGCCAGCAGCCTAAGTCGGGATTCACCCCTCCACTTT. Translated: CASSLSRDSPLHF.

This chain joins TRBV6-6 and TRBJ2-7, with 9 bases that match TRBD1. The germline gives CDR1 MNHNY, CDR2 SVGAGI (reference sequence). The CDR3 has 15 residues. The ends lost 4 bases at V and 2 bases at J; junction bases unmatched: 6. CDR3 nucleotide sequence: TGTGCCAGCAGTTCTTGGGACAGGGACACCTACGAGCAGTACTTC. Encoded protein: CASSSWDRDTYEQYF.

J is TRBJ1-1 and V is TRBV6-1; D is uncertain. Looked up from germline, CDR1 is MNHNS and CDR2 is SASEGT. The V and J ends lost 5 bases and 1 base respectively, with 5 bases between them. CDR3 length: 12 residues. In DNA, the CDR3 is TGTGCCAGCAGTCCAGGGAACACTGAAGCTTTCTTT. Translated: CASSPGNTEAFF.

The chain carries TRBV6-5 and TRBJ1-5; D is perhaps TRBD1 (5 bases). The length of the CDR3 is 14 residues. The germline gives CDR1 MNHEY, CDR2 SVGAGI. V was trimmed by 9 bases and J by 2 bases, leaving 14 bases between them. CDR3 sequence: CASSRERGNQPQHF. DNA for the CDR3: TGTGCCAGTTCCAGGGAAAGGGGCAATCAGCCCCAGCATTTT.

Remarks on this clone: The same CDR3 also results from other DNA sequences found in this sample. The chain joins TRBV11-2 to TRBJ2-5, with TRBD2 identical over 7 bases. The CDR3 is 14 amino acids. Trimming at V came to 5 bases and at J to 4 bases, leaving 7 bases not matched to a gene. Germline lookup yields CDR1 SGHAT and CDR2 FQNNGV. The CDR3 reads CASSLGPGGETQYF. The CDR3 DNA reads TGTGCCAGCAGCCTGGGCCCGGGGGGAGAGACCCAGTACTTC. Using reference TRBV11-2 and TRBJ2-5 for the parts outside the CDR3, the full variable domain is EAGVAQSPRYKIIEKRQSVAFWCNPISGHATLYWYQQILGQGPKLLIQFQNNGVVDDSQLPKDRFSAERLKGVDSTLKIQPAKLEDSAVYLCASSLGPGGETQYFGPGTRLLVL.

In its sample, this clone ranks as medium-sized (0.01 to 0.1%). Other DNA sequences in this sample translate to the same CDR3. This chain uses TRBV5-5 with TRBJ1-5; D is uncertain. The CDR3 runs to 14 residues. Germline assignment: CDR1 SGHKS and CDR2 YYEKEE (reference sequence). The V end lost 4 bases, the J end lost 6 bases, and 14 bases lay between the germline ends. The CDR3 region is CASSLGMGGQPQHF. In nucleotides, the CDR3 is TGTGCCAGCAGCCTTGGTATGGGTGGTCAGCCCCAGCATTTT.